This T cell receptor beta chain was captured in a study of CD8 T cells in ankylosing spondylitis. This CDR3 is 16 amino acids long. CDR1 and CDR2 (germline): SGHTA, FQGNSA. V dropped 5 bases and J dropped 4; count of bases not matched to a gene: 11. This clonotype has only a few counts. No antigen is known for it. TCRdb re-called the 5' RACE reads with MiXCR, one entry per CDR3 protein. This sample yields more than 110,000 distinct CDR3 sequences, of which 7.5% to 9.5% are seen a single time; 7.3% belongs to the top ten. General study findings and limits: Significant enrichment of disease-linked clones was reported in matched ankylosing spondylitis synovial fluid. CD8+ by phenotype, disease-linked clones were relatively rare in peripheral blood. Certain motif variants had earlier appeared in reactive arthritis synovial fluid and blood. What seemed typical of ankylosing spondylitis blood was a TCR beta motif built from eight highly homologous variants.

The clonotype originates from a male donor with ankylosing spondylitis. J is TRBJ2-1 and V is TRBV7-2; 7 bases match TRBD2. Sequences were obtained from synovial fluid, either unsorted or a sorted T cell fraction (not recorded which). The chain's CDR3 is CASSAIGAGWYNEQFF. The CDR3 DNA is TGTGCCAGCAGCGCAATAGGAGCGGGGTGGTACAATGAGCAGTTCTTC.